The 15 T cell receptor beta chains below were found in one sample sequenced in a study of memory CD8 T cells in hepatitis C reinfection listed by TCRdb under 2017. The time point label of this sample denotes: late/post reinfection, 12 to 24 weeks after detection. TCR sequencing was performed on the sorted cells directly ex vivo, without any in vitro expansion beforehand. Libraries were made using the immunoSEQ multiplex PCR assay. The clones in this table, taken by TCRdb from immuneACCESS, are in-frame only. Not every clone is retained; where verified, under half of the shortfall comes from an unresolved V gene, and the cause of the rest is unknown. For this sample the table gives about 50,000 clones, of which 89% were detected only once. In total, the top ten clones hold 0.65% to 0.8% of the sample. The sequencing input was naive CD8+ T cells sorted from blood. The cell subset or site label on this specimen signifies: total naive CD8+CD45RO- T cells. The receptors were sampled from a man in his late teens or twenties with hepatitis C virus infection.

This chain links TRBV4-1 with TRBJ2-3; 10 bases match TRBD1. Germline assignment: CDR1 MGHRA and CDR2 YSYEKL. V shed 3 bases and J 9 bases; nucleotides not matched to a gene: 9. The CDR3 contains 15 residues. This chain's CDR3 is CASSHPGTGEATQYF. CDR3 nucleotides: TGCGCCAGCAGCCATCCCGGGACAGGGGAGGCCACGCAGTATTTT.

In DNA form, the CDR3 reads TGTGCCAGCAGTAGCGGGAGGCTAGTAGGTGAGCAGTTCTTC. The encoded protein is CASSSGRLVGEQFF. The rearrangement uses TRBV7-8 and TRBJ2-1; TRBD2 matches at 10 bases. J lost 9 bases, V lost 6 bases, and 8 bases had no gene match. The CDR3 totals 14 residues. The germline CDR1 and CDR2 sequences are SGHVS and FQNEAQ.

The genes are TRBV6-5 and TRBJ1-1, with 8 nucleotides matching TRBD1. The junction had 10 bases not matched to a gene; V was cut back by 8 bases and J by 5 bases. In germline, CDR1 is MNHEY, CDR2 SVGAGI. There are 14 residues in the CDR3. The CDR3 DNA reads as TGTGCCAGCGCCAAGACAGGGGATTATACTGAAGCTTTCTTT. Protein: CASAKTGDYTEAFF.

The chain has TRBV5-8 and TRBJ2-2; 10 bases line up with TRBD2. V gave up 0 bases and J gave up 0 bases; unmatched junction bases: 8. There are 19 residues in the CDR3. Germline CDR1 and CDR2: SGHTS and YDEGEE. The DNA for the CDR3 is TGTGCCAGCAGCTTGGTAGATACTAGCGGGACTCCGAACACCGGGGAGCTGTTTTTT. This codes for CASSLVDTSGTPNTGELFF.

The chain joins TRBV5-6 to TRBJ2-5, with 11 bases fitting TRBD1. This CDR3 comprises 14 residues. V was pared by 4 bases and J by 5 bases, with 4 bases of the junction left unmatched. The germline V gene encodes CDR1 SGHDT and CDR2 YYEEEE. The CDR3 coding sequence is TGTGCCAGCAGCCTCGGACAGGGGGCTGAGACCCAGTACTTC. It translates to CASSLGQGAETQYF.

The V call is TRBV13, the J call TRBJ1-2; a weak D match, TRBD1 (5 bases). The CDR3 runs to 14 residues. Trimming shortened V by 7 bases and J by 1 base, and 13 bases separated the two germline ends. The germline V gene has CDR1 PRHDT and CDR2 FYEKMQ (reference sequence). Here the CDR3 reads CASTLRGGNYGYTF. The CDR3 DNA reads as TGTGCCAGCACCCTCCGGGGGGGTAACTATGGCTACACCTTC.

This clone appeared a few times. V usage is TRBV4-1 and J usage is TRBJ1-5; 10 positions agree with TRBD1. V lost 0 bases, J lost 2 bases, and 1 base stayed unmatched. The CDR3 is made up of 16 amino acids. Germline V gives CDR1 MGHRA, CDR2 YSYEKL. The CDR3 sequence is CASSQDGTGGNQPQHF. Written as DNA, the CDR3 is TGCGCCAGCAGCCAAGATGGGACAGGGGGCAATCAGCCCCAGCATTTT.

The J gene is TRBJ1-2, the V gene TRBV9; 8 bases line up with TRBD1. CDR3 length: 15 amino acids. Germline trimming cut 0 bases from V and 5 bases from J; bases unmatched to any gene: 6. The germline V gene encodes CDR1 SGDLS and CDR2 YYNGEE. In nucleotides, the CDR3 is TGTGCCAGCAGCGTAGTGGGTCAGGGGGCTTATGGCTACACCTTC. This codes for CASSVVGQGAYGYTF.

The CDR3 sequence is CASSLGGGEAFF. CDR3 nucleotide sequence: TGTGCCAGCAGTTTGGGGGGGGGTGAAGCTTTCTTT. This chain links TRBV28 with TRBJ1-1; possible D gene TRBD1, 5 bases. CDR1 MDHEN and CDR2 SYDVKM come from the germline V gene. V was trimmed by 3 bases and J by 7 bases, leaving 9 bases between them. The CDR3 runs to 12 residues.

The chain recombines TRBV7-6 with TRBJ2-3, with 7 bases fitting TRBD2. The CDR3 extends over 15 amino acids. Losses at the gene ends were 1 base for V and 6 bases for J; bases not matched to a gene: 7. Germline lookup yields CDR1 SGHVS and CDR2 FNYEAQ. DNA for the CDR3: TGTGCCAGCAGCTTAGGTTCTAGCGGCTCGGATACGCAGTATTTT. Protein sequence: CASSLGSSGSDTQYF. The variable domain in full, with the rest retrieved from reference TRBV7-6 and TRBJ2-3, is GAGVSQSPRYKVTKRGQDVALRCDPISGHVSLYWYRQALGQGPEFLTYFNYEAQQDKSGLPNDRFSAERPEGSISTLTIQRTEQRDSAMYRCASSLGSSGSDTQYFGPGTRLTVL.

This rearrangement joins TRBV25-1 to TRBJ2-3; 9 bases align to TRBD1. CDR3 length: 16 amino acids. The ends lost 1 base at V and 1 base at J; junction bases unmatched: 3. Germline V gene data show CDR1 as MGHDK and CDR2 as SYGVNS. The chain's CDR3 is CASSEWGQGGTDTQYF. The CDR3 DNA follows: TGTGCCAGCAGTGAATGGGGACAGGGCGGCACAGATACGCAGTATTTT.

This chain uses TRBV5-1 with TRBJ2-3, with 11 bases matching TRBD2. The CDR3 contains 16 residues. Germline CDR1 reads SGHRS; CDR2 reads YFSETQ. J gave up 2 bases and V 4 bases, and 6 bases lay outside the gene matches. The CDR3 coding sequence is TGCGCCAGCAGCCCACGGACTAGCGGGTACACAGATACGCAGTATTTT. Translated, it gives CASSPRTSGYTDTQYF.

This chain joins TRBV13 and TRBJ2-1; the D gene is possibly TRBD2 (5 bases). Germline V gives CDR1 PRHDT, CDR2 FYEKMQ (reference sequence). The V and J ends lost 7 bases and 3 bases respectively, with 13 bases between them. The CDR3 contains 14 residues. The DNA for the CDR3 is TGTGCCAGCAACCTTAGGGCGGGCTACAATGAGCAGTTCTTC. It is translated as CASNLRAGYNEQFF.

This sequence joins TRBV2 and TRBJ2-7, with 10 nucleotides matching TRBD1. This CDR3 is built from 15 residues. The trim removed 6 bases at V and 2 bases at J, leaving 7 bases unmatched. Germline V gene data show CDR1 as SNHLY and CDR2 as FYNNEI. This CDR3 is CASSGDRGLTYEQYV. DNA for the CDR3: TGTGCCAGCAGCGGGGACAGGGGATTAACCTACGAGCAGTACGTC.

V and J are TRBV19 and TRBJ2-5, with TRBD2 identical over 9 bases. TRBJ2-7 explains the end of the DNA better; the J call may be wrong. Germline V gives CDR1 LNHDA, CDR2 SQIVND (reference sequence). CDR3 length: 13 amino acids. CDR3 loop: CASSMTSGYEQYF. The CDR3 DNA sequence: TGTGCCAGTAGTATGACTAGCGGATACGAGCAGTACTTC.